The table lists the clone carrying this T cell receptor beta chain with many counts. Its antigen is not known. Between 20,000 and 1,000,000 sorted cells, with 10%, 30% or 50% RNA, yielded naive CD8 libraries. This sample was included in a study of molecular identifiers for immune sequencing clone quantification. Study conclusions and caveats: Should identical TCR molecules share a barcode, the sizes of highly expanded clones could be underestimated. Over 99% of CMV-specific effector molecules, but under 1% of naive ones, were in clones above 20 copies.

The germline V and J ends were trimmed by 9 bases and 3 bases, with 12 bases remaining between them. The germline V gene encodes CDR1 KGHDR and CDR2 SFDVKD. This CDR3 spans 13 amino acids. Making the bulk TCR libraries relied on previously described methods and listed TCR primers. TCRdb reprocessed the PCR reads via MiXCR and lists one record per CDR3 protein. The sample shows over 550,000 distinct CDR3 sequences, 25% of them seen only once. The chain carries TRBV24-1 and TRBJ2-3, with D possibly TRBD2 on 6 matching bases. Sample: naive CD8+ T cells from blood, with Jurkat cell RNA spiked in. Specified subset: FACS-sorted CD8+CD4-CCR7+CD45RA+ naive T cells. This receptor was identified in a human donor in good health. Some libraries in this study had Jurkat cell RNA spiked in. CDR3: CATATSRTDTQYF. For the CDR3, the DNA is TGTGCCACCGCTACTAGCAGAACAGATACGCAGTATTTT.